Reported below is one TCR beta chain. This record comes from a study of patients and donors after allogeneic stem cell transplantation. TCRdb reprocessed the RT-PCR reads via MiXCR and lists one record per CDR3 protein. The sample has about 70,000 distinct CDR3 sequences; 26% are singletons. The CDR3 length is 15 residues. Looked up from germline, CDR1 is SGHRS and CDR2 is YFSETQ. The V end was cut by 1 base, the J end by 7 bases, with 15 bases between. The source material was blood, either unsorted or a sorted T cell fraction (not recorded which). The receptor was isolated from a human donor who was either an allogeneic HSCT recipient or a stem cell or donor lymphocyte infusion donor (not recorded which). It is not recorded whose cells these are; they may come from a transplant donor. This sequence joins TRBV5-1 and TRBJ2-1; perhaps TRBD2 as D (5 bases). This chain's CDR3 is CASSLREGGPNEQFF. CDR3 nucleotides: TGCGCCAGCAGCTTGCGTGAAGGAGGCCCTAATGAGCAGTTCTTC.